The TCR beta chain described here comes from a study of T cells in Graves' hyperthyroidism and ophthalmopathy. RNA transcripts yielded amplified TCR beta CDR3 regions. TCR CDR3 underwent first-round RT-PCR with the HTBI primer set. MiXCR, run by TCRdb on the multiplex PCR reads, gives a single entry per CDR3 protein. Here the sample spans about 740,000 distinct CDR3 sequences, 13% to 15% being singletons. The table lists this clonotype with a few counts. Roughly 9.1 ml of fresh peripheral blood supplied the PBMCs. This sequence was found in a woman between 18 and 30 years old with Graves' hyperthyroidism. The source material was blood.

CDR3 amino acids: CASGTVVETQYF. The CDR3 coding sequence is TGTGCCAGCGGCACTGTGGTGGAGACCCAGTACTTC. The chain links TRBV28 to TRBJ2-5; D call uncertain. Germline V gene lookup returns CDR1 MDHEN and CDR2 SYDVKM. V gave up 8 bases and J gave up 5 bases, with 12 bases separating them. The CDR3 length is 12 residues.